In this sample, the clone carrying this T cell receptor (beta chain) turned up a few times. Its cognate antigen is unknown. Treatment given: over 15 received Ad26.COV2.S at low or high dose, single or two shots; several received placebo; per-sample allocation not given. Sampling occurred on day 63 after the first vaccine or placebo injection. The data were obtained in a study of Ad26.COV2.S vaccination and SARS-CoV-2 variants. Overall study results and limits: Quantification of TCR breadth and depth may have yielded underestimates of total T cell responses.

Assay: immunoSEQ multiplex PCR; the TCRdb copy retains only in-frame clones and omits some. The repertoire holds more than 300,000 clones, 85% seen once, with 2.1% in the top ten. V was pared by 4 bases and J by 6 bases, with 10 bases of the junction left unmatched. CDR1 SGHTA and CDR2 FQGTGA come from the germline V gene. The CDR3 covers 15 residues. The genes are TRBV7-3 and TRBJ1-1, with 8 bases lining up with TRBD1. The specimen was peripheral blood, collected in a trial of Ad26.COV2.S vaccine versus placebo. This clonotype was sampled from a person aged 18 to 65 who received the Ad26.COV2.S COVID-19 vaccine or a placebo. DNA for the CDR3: TGTGCCAGCAGCTCCGGACAGGGAAGACAAGCTGAAGCTTTCTTT. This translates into CASSSGQGRQAEAFF.